The 6 T cell receptor beta chains listed next were all sequenced from one sample in a study of blood T cell repertoires in COVID-19. Method: immunoSEQ multiplex PCR; TCRdb's copy keeps in-frame clones and lacks some. The table shows some 490,000 clones, with about 88% occurring only once. Material: PBMCs or T cells enriched from blood (not recorded which). Receptors were obtained from a woman aged 60-75 years who had recovered from COVID-19.

The chain has TRBV19 and TRBJ2-3; the D gene is possibly TRBD1 (5 bases). The CDR3 length is 14 residues. The ends were cut back, 5 bases at V and 9 bases at J, with 18 bases in the middle. Germline assignment: CDR1 LNHDA and CDR2 SQIVND (reference sequence). CDR3: CASSPHDSFRTQYF. The CDR3 nucleotides are TGTGCCAGTAGTCCTCATGACAGTTTTAGGACGCAGTATTTT.

The chain employs TRBV6-5 and TRBJ2-7; perhaps TRBD2 as D (5 bases). Germline V gene data show CDR1 as MNHEY and CDR2 as SVGAGI. The V end lost 6 bases, the J end lost 7 bases, and 16 bases lay between the germline ends. This CDR3 contains 13 residues. CDR3 sequence reads: CASSPDWWSEQYF. DNA for the CDR3: TGTGCCAGCAGCCCGGACTGGTGGAGTGAGCAGTACTTC.

The V gene is TRBV9, the J gene TRBJ1-2, with 7 bases matching TRBD1. The CDR3 spans 14 residues. Trimming cost V 4 bases and J 3 bases; bases outside gene matches: 6. The germline V gene has CDR1 SGDLS and CDR2 YYNGEE. The CDR3: CASSTQGDYYGYTF. The DNA of the CDR3 is TGTGCCAGCAGCACCCAGGGGGACTACTATGGCTACACCTTC.

The sample holds one count of this clone. The chain uses TRBV7-2 and TRBJ2-5; 10 bases are a match to TRBD2. This CDR3 is 16 amino acids long. The ends lost 5 bases at V and 4 bases at J; junction bases unmatched: 10. Germline loops: CDR1 SGHTA, CDR2 FQGNSA. The CDR3 nucleotides read TGTGCCAGCAGCCCTCAGCGGGGGGGCCCCCCAGAGACCCAGTACTTC. Protein sequence: CASSPQRGGPPETQYF.

The chain recombines TRBV11-2 with TRBJ1-1; D remains ambiguous. The CDR3 is 13 amino acids. V lost 5 bases, J lost 2 bases, and 9 bases lay in between. The germline CDR1 and CDR2 sequences are SGHAT and FQNNGV. CDR3 sequence reads: CASSQILNTEAFF. The CDR3 nucleotides are TGTGCCAGCAGCCAGATCCTTAACACTGAAGCTTTCTTT. The full variable domain, rest sourced from reference TRBV11-2 and TRBJ1-1, is EAGVAQSPRYKIIEKRQSVAFWCNPISGHATLYWYQQILGQGPKLLIQFQNNGVVDDSQLPKDRFSAERLKGVDSTLKIQPAKLEDSAVYLCASSQILNTEAFFGQGTRLTVV.

This chain links TRBV5-1 with TRBJ2-7; TRBD1 matches 8 bases. J was trimmed by 3 bases and V by 4 bases; bases with no gene match: 6. In germline, CDR1 is SGHRS, CDR2 YFSETQ. The length of the CDR3 is 14 residues. The CDR3 DNA reads as TGCGCCAGCAGCCCAGGACAGGGTCTCTACGAGCAGTACTTC. Protein product: CASSPGQGLYEQYF.